This T cell receptor (beta chain) is drawn from a study of cytomegalovirus exposure and HLA in healthy donors. For this clone: No antigen is known for it.

Each of the donors was a healthy bone marrow donor. Whereas donors were nominally healthy upon sampling, unrecorded immune exposures were probable. Trimming took 9 bases from V and 4 from J; bases not matched to a gene: 2. Germline-derived CDR1 and CDR2 are LNHDA and SQIVND (reference sequence). The CDR3 totals 12 residues. Whole-study results and caveats: Three chains linked to CMV were shown in vitro to be specific for CMV antigens. The authors reported that TCR beta sequences could predict HLA-A and HLA-B alleles. These predictions were accurate for most subjects in the first cohort.

The study ran its PCR with 60 Vbeta and 13 Jbeta primers. Libraries were prepared by immunoSEQ multiplex PCR; TCRdb keeps only in-frame clonotypes and omits some of them. The sample yields approximately 140,000 clones, 83% seen once. The rearrangement joins TRBV19 to TRBJ1-2; 10 bases match TRBD1. Material: PBMCs. The source of this sequence is a girl aged 2 to 10 in good health and CMV-seronegative. The CDR3 protein is CARTGGGYGYTF. For the CDR3, the DNA is TGTGCCAGGACAGGGGGCGGCTATGGCTACACCTTC.